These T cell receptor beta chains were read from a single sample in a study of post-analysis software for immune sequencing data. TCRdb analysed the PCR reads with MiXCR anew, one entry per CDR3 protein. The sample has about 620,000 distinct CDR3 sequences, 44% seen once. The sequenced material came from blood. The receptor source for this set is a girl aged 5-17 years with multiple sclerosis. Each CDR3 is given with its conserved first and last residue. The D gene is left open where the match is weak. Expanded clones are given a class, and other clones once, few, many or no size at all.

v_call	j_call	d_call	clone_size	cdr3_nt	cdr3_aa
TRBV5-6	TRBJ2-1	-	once	TGTGCCAGCAGCTTGGTCCGGGACTCCTACAATGAGCAGTTCTTC	CASSLVRDSYNEQFF
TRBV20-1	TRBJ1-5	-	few	TGCAGTGCTAGAGCCCGGAGGGGGTACAATCAGCCCCAGCATTTT	CSARARRGYNQPQHF
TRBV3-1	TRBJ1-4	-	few	TGTGCCAGCAGCCAAAAGGGACGACCTTCGGGGAATGAAAAACTGTTTTTT	CASSQKGRPSGNEKLFF
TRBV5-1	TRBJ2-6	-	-	TGCGCCAGCAGCTTGCCGGGGTCTGGGGCCAACGTCCTGACTTTC	CASSLPGSGANVLTF
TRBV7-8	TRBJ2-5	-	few	TGTGCCAGCAGCTTAGGCGGGCGTGACACAAAGTACTTC	CASSLGGRDTKYF
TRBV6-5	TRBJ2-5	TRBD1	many	TGTGCCAGCAGTTTCAGGGACAGCAAAGAGACCCAGTACTTC	CASSFRDSKETQYF
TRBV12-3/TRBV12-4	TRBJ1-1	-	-	TGTGCCAGCAGAGAAGACCGGGAGAACACTGAAGCTTTCTTT	CASREDRENTEAFF
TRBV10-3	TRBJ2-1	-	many	TGTGCCATCAGTGATTATGGACGGGACCTCTCCTACAATGAGCAGTTCTTC	CAISDYGRDLSYNEQFF
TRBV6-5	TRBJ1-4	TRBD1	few	TGTGCCAGCAGGGAACAGGGGAGGGAAAAACTGTTTTTT	CASREQGREKLFF
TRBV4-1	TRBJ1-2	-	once	TGCGCCAGCAGCCAAGATCCCGCAGGGCGTGACTATGGCTACACCTTC	CASSQDPAGRDYGYTF
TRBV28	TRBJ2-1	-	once	TGTGCCAGCTCACCACGGAGCGATGAGCAGTTCTTC	CASSPRSDEQFF
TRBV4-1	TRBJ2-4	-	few	TGCGCCAGCAGCCAAGTTGGTTTGCAAACACTAGCCAAAAACATTCAGTACTTC	CASSQVGLQTLAKNIQYF
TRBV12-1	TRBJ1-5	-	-	TGTGCCAGCACTACAGGGGTACCCGATCAGCCCCAGCATTTT	CASTTGVPDQPQHF
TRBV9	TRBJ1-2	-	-	TGTGCCAGCAGCCCCCGTCTTGGCTACACCTTC	CASSPRLGYTF
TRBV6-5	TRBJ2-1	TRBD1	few	TGTGCCAGCAGCCAGGGACAGGGGACCTACAATGAGCAGTTCTTC	CASSQGQGTYNEQFF
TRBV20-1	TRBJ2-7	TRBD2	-	TGCAGTGCTAGAGATCCTAGCGGCGGTCACGAGCAGTACTTC	CSARDPSGGHEQYF
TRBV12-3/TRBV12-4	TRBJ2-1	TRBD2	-	TGTGCCAGCAGGGGACTAGGGGAGCGGGGAACCTACAATGAGCAGTTCTTC	CASRGLGERGTYNEQFF
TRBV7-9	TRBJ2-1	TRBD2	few	TGTGCCAGCAGCTCCGGACTAGCGGGAGGACTTGAGCAGTTCTTC	CASSSGLAGGLEQFF
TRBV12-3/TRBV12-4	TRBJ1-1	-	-	TGTGCCAGCAGTTTAAGCCTGGACCTGAACACTGAAGCTTTCTTT	CASSLSLDLNTEAFF
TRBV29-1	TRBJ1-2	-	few	TGCAGCGTTGCACCTGGGCAGGGCTATGGCTACACCTTC	CSVAPGQGYGYTF
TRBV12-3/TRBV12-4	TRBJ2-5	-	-	TGTGCCAGCAACTCGCGCCTGGAGACCCAGTACTTC	CASNSRLETQYF
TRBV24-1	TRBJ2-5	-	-	TGTGCCACCAGTGATTTGCAGGGCAGGACACAAGAGACCCAGTACTTC	CATSDLQGRTQETQYF
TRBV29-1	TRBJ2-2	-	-	TGCAGCGTTGAAGATCGGGGTGGGAAGAACACCGGGGAGCTGTTTTTT	CSVEDRGGKNTGELFF
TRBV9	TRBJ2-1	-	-	TGTGCCAGCAGCGCGGGGAGGGGGGCTTCCGGGCAGTTCTTC	CASSAGRGASGQFF
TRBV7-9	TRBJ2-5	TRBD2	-	TGTGCCAGCAGCTTAAAGCGGGGGGTCCAAGAGACCCAGTACTTC	CASSLKRGVQETQYF
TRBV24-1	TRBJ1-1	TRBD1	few	TGTGCCACCAGTGATGGACAGGAAAACACTGAAGCTTTCTTT	CATSDGQENTEAFF
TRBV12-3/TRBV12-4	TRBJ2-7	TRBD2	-	TGTGCCACCTCCCCGGCGGGGGGAACCTTGGAGCAGTACTTC	CATSPAGGTLEQYF
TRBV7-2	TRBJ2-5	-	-	TGTGCCAGCAGCTTATCAATAAACCAAGAGACCCAGTACTTC	CASSLSINQETQYF
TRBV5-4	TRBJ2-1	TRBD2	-	TGTGCCAGCAGCTTGAAGACGCTAGCGGGCTACAATGAGCAGTTCTTC	CASSLKTLAGYNEQFF
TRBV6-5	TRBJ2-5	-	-	TGTGCCAGCAGTCGTACTCGAAGGGAACGAGAGACCCAGTACTTC	CASSRTRRERETQYF
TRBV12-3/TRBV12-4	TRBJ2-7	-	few	TGTGCCAGCAGTGCCTTAATCGGGTCCTACGAGCAGTACTTC	CASSALIGSYEQYF
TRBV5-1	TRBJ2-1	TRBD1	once	TGCGCCAGCAGCTTGGATCAGGGGGACAATGAGCAGTTCTTC	CASSLDQGDNEQFF
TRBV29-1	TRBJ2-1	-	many	TGCAGCCCTTACTCTAATAATGAGCAGTTCTTC	CSPYSNNEQFF
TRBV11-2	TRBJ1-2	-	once	TGTGCCAGCAGCCCCGGGACACCGCCGGGCTATGGCTACACCTTC	CASSPGTPPGYGYTF
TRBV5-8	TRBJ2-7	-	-	TGTGCCAGCAGCTCTAGACAGCCTGGGGTGGACGAGCAGTACTTC	CASSSRQPGVDEQYF